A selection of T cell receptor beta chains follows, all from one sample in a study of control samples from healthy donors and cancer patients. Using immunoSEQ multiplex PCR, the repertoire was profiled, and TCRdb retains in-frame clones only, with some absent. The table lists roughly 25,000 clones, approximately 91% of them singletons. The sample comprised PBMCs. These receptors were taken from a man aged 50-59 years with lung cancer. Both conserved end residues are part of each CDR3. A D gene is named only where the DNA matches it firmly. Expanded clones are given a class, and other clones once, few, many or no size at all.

CDR3nt: TGTGCCATCAGTGCCCAGCGGGGGGGCACAGATACGCAGTATTTT
CDR3aa: CAISAQRGGTDTQYF
v_gene: TRBV10-3
abundance: NA
len: 15
d_gene: TRBD2
j_gene: TRBJ2-3

CDR3nt: TGTGCCAGCAGTAGGGTCTTTAGCAATCAGCCCCAGCATTTT
CDR3aa: CASSRVFSNQPQHF
v_gene: TRBV6-5
abundance: NA
len: 14
d_gene: NA
j_gene: TRBJ1-5

CDR3nt: TGCAGCGTCAAGGGACAGGGCATCGACGAGCAGTACTTC
CDR3aa: CSVKGQGIDEQYF
v_gene: TRBV29-1
abundance: once
len: 13
d_gene: TRBD1
j_gene: TRBJ2-7

CDR3nt: TGCGCCAGCAGCCTAGAACGGGGACCTTCCTACGAGCAGTACTTC
CDR3aa: CASSLERGPSYEQYF
v_gene: TRBV4-1
abundance: NA
len: 15
d_gene: NA
j_gene: TRBJ2-7

CDR3nt: TGTGCCAGCAGCCCTCCGGTACCCCCCGAGGATGTAGAAAAACTGTTTTTT
CDR3aa: CASSPPVPPEDVEKLFF
v_gene: TRBV21-1
abundance: NA
len: 17
d_gene: NA
j_gene: TRBJ1-4

CDR3nt: TGTGCCAGCAGCTCCCAGGGACTAGCGGGGCCAAATGAGCAGTTCTTC
CDR3aa: CASSSQGLAGPNEQFF
v_gene: TRBV7-3
abundance: NA
len: 16
d_gene: TRBD2
j_gene: TRBJ2-1

CDR3nt: TGTGCCACCAGCCCACTAATTGGGGTGGCCGGGGAGCTGTTTTTT
CDR3aa: CATSPLIGVAGELFF
v_gene: TRBV15
abundance: NA
len: 15
d_gene: NA
j_gene: TRBJ2-2

CDR3nt: TGTGCCAGCAGTTTCCAGGGAGACTCTGGAAACACCATATATTTT
CDR3aa: CASSFQGDSGNTIYF
v_gene: TRBV6-5
abundance: NA
len: 15
d_gene: NA
j_gene: TRBJ1-3

CDR3nt: TGTGCCACGTTCTACCGTCCAGGGGGCACGTGGCCCCAGCATTTT
CDR3aa: CATFYRPGGTWPQHF
v_gene: TRBV24-1
abundance: NA
len: 15
d_gene: TRBD1
j_gene: TRBJ1-5

CDR3nt: TGCGCCAGCAGCCAAGGCCGCGGGCTCACGCGGGGGGGGGCCAACGTCCTGACTTTC
CDR3aa: CASSQGRGLTRGGANVLTF
v_gene: TRBV4-3
abundance: NA
len: 19
d_gene: TRBD2
j_gene: TRBJ2-6

CDR3nt: TGTGCCAGCAGCTTTTTAGCGGGGGGTAACCAAGAGACCCAGTACTTC
CDR3aa: CASSFLAGGNQETQYF
v_gene: TRBV5-6
abundance: NA
len: 16
d_gene: TRBD2
j_gene: TRBJ2-5

CDR3nt: TGCAGTGCTAGTTTCCCCTCTAGCGGGGGCGATACGCAGTATTTT
CDR3aa: CSASFPSSGGDTQYF
v_gene: TRBV20-1
abundance: NA
len: 15
d_gene: TRBD2
j_gene: TRBJ2-3

CDR3nt: TGTGCCAGCATATTGACGGGTGAAGCTTTCTTT
CDR3aa: CASILTGEAFF
v_gene: TRBV6-5
abundance: NA
len: 11
d_gene: NA
j_gene: TRBJ1-1

CDR3nt: TGTGCCAGCAGCCGGCGGACCGATTTAGGTGAAAAACTGTTTTTT
CDR3aa: CASSRRTDLGEKLFF
v_gene: TRBV5-5
abundance: NA
len: 15
d_gene: NA
j_gene: TRBJ1-4

CDR3nt: TGTGCCAGTAGCGACGCGGGACAGGGCTTCTCTGGGGCCAACGTCCTGACTTTC
CDR3aa: CASSDAGQGFSGANVLTF
v_gene: TRBV19
abundance: NA
len: 18
d_gene: TRBD1
j_gene: TRBJ2-6

CDR3nt: TGTGCCTGGAGTGGGGACCTTAGCACCTCTGGGGCCAACGTCCTGACTTTC
CDR3aa: CAWSGDLSTSGANVLTF
v_gene: TRBV30
abundance: once
len: 17
d_gene: NA
j_gene: TRBJ2-6

CDR3nt: TGCGCCAGCAGCTTTTCTAGCGGATCCTACGAGCAGTACTTC
CDR3aa: CASSFSSGSYEQYF
v_gene: TRBV5-1
abundance: once
len: 14
d_gene: TRBD2
j_gene: TRBJ2-7

CDR3nt: TGTGCCAGCAGCTCGTCTAGCGGGGGGAGACACCAGGAGACCCAGTACTTC
CDR3aa: CASSSSSGGRHQETQYF
v_gene: TRBV11-2
abundance: NA
len: 17
d_gene: TRBD2
j_gene: TRBJ2-5

CDR3nt: TGTGCCACCAGCAGAGATATTGGATCCCGGGAAAAACTGTTTTTT
CDR3aa: CATSRDIGSREKLFF
v_gene: TRBV15
abundance: NA
len: 15
d_gene: NA
j_gene: TRBJ1-4

CDR3nt: TGCGCCAGCAGCTTCGATACAGGGAATGGCTACACCTTC
CDR3aa: CASSFDTGNGYTF
v_gene: TRBV5-1
abundance: NA
len: 13
d_gene: NA
j_gene: TRBJ1-2

CDR3nt: TGTGCCAGCAGCTTAACGGGCGGAAATGAAGCTTTCTTT
CDR3aa: CASSLTGGNEAFF
v_gene: TRBV7-3
abundance: NA
len: 13
d_gene: NA
j_gene: TRBJ1-1

CDR3nt: TGTGCCTGGGGGGACGGCCGGGCTGGCGCTTTCTTT
CDR3aa: CAWGDGRAGAFF
v_gene: TRBV30
abundance: NA
len: 12
d_gene: NA
j_gene: TRBJ1-1

CDR3nt: TGTGCCAGTAGTATAGATGGCACTAGCAATCAGCCCCAGCATTTT
CDR3aa: CASSIDGTSNQPQHF
v_gene: TRBV19
abundance: once
len: 15
d_gene: NA
j_gene: TRBJ1-5